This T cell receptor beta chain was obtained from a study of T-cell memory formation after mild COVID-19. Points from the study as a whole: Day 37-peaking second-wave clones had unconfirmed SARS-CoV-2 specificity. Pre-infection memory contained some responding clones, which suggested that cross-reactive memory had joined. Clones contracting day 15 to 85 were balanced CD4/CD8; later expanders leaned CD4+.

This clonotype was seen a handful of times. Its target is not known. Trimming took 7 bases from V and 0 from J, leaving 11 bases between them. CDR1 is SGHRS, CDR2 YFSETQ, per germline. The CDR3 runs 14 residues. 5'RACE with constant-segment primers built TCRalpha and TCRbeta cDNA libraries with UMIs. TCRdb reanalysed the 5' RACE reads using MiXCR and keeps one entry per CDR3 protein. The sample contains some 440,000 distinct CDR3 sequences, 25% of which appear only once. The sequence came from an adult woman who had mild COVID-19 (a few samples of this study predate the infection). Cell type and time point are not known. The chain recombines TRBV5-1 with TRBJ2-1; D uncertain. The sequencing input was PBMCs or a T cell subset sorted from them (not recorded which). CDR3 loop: CASSRPSSYNEQFF. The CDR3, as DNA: TGCGCCAGCTCGAGACCGAGCTCCTACAATGAGCAGTTCTTC.